This T cell receptor (beta chain) was captured in a study of naive and memory T cell subsets. General study findings and limits: Expression changes during T cell differentiation may affect RNA-based TCR counts. Diversity fell and Gini index rose from naive through CM, EM, EMRA. Findings for naive and memory subsets could not be checked against ground truth. Especially in CD8 cells, naive repertoires contained a few larger clonotypes, possibly CD45RA-re-expressing memory cells.

The sample holds a few counts of this clonotype. Its antigen is not identified. Germline CDR1 MDHEN, CDR2 SYDVKM. Trimming cost V 5 bases and J 2 bases, with 5 bases left between them. This CDR3 region has 12 residues. Cells stained for CD3, CD4, CD8, CD45RA, CD27 and viability were sorted into four CD45RA/CD27 subsets. The beta constant-region primer was an equimolar mix of two oligonucleotides covering TRBC1 and TRBC2. Nested alpha and beta constant-region primers with the SP2 primer drove four PCR rounds on ligated cDNA. One entry per CDR3 protein, called by TCRdb with MiXCR from the UMI-ligation and nested PCR reads. The sample holds 120,000 to 150,000 distinct CDR3 sequences, 15% to 25% seen once.

The sequenced material came from naive CD8+ T cells from blood. The sequence derives from a human donor in good health. The chain uses TRBV28 and TRBJ2-3; D gene uncertain. The CDR3 here is CASSMPTDTQYF. The CDR3 DNA sequence: TGTGCCAGCAGTATGCCCACAGATACGCAGTATTTT.